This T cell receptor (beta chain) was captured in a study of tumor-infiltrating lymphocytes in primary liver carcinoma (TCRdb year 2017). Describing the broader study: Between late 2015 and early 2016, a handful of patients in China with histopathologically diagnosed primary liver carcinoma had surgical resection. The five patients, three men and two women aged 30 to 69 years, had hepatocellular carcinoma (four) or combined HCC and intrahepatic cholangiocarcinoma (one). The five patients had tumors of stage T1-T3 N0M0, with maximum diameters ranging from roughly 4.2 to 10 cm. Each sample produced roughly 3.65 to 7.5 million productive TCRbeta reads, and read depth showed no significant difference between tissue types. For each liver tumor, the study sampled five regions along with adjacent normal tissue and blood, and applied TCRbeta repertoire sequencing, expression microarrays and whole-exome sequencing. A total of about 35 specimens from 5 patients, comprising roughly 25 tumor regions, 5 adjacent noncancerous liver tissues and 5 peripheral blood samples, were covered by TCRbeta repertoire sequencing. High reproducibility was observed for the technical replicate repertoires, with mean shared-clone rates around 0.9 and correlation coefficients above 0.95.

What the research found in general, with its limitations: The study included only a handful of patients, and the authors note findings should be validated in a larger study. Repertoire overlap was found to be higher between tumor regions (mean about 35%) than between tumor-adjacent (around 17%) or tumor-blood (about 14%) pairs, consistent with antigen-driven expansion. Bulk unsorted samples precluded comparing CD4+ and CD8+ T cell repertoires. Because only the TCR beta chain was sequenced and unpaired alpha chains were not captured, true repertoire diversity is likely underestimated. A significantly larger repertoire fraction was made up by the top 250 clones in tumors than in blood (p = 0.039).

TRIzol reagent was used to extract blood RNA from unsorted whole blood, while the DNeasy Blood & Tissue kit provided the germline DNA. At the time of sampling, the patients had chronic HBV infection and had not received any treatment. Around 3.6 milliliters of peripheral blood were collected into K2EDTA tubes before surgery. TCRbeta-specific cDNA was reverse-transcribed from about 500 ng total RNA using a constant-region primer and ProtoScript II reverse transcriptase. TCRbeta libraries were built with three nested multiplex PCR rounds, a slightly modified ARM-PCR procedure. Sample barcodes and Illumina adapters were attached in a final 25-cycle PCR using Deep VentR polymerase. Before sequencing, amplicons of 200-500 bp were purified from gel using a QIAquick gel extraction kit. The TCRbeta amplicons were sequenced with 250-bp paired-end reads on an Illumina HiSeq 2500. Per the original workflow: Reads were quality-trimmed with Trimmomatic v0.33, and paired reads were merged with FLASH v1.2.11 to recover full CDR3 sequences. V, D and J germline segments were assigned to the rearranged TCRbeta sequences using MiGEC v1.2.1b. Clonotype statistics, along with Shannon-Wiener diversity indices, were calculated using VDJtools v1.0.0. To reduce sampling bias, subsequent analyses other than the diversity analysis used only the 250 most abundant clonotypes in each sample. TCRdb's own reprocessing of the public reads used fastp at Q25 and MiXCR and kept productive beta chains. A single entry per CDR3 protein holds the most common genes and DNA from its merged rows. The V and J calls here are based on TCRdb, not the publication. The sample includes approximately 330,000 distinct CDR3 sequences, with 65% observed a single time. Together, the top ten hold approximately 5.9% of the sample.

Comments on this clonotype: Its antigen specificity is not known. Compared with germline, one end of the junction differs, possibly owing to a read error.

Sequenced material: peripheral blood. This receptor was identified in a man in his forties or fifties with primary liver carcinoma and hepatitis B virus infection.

DNA sequence: TGTGCCAGCAGTTTAGAGGAGACCGACAATAAGCAGTTCTTC. The encoded protein is CASSLEETDNKQFF. The rearrangement combines TRBV28 with TRBJ2-1; the D gene is unclear. CDR1 and CDR2, looked up from the germline V gene, are MDHEN and SYDVKM. There are 14 amino acids in the CDR3, from cysteine to phenylalanine inclusive. The only DNA kept is the CDR3, 42 bases in frame from the first base.